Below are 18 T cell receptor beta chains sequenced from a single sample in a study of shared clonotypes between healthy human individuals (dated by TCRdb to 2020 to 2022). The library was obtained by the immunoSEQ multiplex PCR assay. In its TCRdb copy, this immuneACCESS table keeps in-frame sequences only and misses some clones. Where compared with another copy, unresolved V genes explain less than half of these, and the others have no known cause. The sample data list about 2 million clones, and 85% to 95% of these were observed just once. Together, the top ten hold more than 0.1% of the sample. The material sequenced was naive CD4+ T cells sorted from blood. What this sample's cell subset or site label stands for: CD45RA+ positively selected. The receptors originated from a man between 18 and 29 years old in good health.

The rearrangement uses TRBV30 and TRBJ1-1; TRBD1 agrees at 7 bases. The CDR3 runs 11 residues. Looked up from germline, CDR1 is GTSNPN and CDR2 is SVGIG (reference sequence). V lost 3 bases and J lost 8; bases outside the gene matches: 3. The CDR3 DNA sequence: TGTGCCTGGAGCGGGACAGTCGAAGCTTTCTTT. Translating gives CAWSGTVEAFF.

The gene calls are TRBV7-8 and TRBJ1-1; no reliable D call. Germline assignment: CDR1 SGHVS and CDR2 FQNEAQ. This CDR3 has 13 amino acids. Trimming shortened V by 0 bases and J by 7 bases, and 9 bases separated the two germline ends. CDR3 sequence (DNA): TGTGCCAGCAGCTTAGCGGAAAGAGTTGAAGCTTTCTTT. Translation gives CASSLAERVEAFF.

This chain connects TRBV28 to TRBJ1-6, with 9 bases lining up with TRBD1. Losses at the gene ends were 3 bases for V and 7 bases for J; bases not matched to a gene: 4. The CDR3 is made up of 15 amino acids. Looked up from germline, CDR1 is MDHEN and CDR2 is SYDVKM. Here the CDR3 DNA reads TGTGCCAGCAGTTTGGGACAGGGTCAAAATTCACCCCTCCACTTT. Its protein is CASSLGQGQNSPLHF.

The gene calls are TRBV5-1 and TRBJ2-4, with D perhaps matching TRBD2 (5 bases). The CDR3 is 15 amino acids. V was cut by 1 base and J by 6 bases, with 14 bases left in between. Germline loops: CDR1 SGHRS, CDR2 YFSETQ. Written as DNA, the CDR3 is TGCGCCAGCAGCTTGCAAGGCTCTGAGGGAAACATTCAGTACTTC. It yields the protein CASSLQGSEGNIQYF.

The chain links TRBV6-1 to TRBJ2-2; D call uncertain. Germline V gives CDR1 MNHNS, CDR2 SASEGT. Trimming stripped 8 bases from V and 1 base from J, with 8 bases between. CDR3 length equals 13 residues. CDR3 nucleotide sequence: TGTGCCAGCCACCCAGAGAACACCGGGGAGCTGTTTTTT. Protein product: CASHPENTGELFF.

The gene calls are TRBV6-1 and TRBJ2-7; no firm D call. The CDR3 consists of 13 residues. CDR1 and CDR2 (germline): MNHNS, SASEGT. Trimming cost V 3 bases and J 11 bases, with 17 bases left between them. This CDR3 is CASSDLRWGRKYF. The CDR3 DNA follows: TGTGCCAGCAGTGACCTTCGGTGGGGTAGGAAGTACTTC.

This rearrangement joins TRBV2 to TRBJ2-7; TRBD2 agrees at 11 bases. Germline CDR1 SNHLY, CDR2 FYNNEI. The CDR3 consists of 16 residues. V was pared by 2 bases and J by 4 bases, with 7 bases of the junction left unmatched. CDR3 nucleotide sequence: TGTGCCAGCAGTGAATTAGTTAGCGGGAGGGGTTACGAGCAGTACTTC. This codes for CASSELVSGRGYEQYF.

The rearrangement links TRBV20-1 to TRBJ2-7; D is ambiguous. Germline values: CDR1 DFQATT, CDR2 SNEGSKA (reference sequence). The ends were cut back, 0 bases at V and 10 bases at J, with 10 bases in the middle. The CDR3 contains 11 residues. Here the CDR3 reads CSARDGERQYF. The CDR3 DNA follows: TGCAGTGCTAGAGATGGGGAACGACAGTACTTC.

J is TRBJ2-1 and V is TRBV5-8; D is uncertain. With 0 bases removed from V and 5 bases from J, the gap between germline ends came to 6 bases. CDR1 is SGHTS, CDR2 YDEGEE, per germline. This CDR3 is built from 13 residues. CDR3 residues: CASSLGDNNEQFF. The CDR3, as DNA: TGTGCCAGCAGCTTGGGCGACAACAATGAGCAGTTCTTC.

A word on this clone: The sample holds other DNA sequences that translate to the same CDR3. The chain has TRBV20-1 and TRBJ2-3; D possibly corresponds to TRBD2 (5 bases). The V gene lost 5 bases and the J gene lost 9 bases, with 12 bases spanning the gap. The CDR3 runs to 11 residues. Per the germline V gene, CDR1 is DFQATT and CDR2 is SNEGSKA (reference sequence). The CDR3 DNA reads TGCAGTGCTCCCGGACTTGGCACGCAGTATTTT. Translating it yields CSAPGLGTQYF.

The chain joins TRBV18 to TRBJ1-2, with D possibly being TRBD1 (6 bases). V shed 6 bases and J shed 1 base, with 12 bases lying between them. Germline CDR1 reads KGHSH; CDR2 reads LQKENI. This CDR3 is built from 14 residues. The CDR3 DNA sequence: TGTGCCAGCTCCGTTCAGGGGCTTAACTATGGCTACACCTTC. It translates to CASSVQGLNYGYTF.

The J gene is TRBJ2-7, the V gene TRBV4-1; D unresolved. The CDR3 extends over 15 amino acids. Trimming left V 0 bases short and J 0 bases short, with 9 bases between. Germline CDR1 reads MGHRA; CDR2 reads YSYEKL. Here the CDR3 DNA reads TGCGCCAGCAGCCAAGATCTGGCGAACTCCTACGAGCAGTACTTC. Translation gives CASSQDLANSYEQYF.

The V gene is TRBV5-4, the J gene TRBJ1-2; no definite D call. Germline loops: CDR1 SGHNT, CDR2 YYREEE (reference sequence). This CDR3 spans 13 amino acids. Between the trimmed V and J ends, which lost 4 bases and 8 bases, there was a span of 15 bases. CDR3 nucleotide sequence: TGTGCCAGCAGCGATCGGGATCTATGGGGCTACACCTTC. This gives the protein CASSDRDLWGYTF. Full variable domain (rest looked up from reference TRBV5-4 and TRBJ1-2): ETGVTQSPTHLIKTRGQQVTLRCSSQSGHNTVSWYQQALGQGPQFIFQYYREEENGRGNFPPRFSGLQFPNYSSELNVNALELDDSALYLCASSDRDLWGYTFGSGTRLTVV.

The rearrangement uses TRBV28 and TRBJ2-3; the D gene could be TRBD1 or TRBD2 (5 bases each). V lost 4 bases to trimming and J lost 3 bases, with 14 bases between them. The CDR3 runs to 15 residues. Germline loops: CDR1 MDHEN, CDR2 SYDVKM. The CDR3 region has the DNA TGTGCCAGCAGTTCGCCTGGTTGGGGGACAGATACGCAGTATTTT. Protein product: CASSSPGWGTDTQYF. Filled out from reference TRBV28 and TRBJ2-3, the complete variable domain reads DVKVTQSSRYLVKRTGEKVFLECVQDMDHENMFWYRQDPGLGLRLIYFSYDVKMKEKGDIPEGYSVSREKKERFSLILESASTNQTSMYLCASSSPGWGTDTQYFGPGTRLTVL.

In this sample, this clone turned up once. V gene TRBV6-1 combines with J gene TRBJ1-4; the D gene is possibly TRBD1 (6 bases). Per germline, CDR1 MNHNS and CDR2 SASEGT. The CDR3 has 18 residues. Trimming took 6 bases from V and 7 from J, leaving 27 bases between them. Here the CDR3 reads CASSELSFLPGGREKLFF. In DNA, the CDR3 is TGTGCCAGCAGCGAACTTAGCTTTCTGCCGGGGGGCCGTGAAAAACTGTTTTTT.

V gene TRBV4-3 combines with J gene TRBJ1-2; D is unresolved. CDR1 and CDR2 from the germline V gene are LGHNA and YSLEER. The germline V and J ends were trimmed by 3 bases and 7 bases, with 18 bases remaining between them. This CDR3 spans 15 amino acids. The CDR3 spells CASSHNVITGSGYTF. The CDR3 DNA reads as TGCGCCAGCAGCCATAACGTTATTACCGGGAGTGGCTACACCTTC.

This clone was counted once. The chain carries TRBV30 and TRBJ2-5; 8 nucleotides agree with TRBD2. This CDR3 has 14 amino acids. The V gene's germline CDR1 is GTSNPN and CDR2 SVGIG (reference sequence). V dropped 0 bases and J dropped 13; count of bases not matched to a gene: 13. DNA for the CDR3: TGTGCCTGGAGTGTAGCGGGGGCCCGAGAGGCCCTGTACTTC. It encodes CAWSVAGAREALYF.

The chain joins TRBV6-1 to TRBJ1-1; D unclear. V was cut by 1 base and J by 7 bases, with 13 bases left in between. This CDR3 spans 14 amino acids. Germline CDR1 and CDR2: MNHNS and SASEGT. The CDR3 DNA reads TGTGCCAGCAGTGAAGTTACCCCACGGGGTGAAGCTTTCTTT. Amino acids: CASSEVTPRGEAFF.